These 13 T cell receptor beta chains were sequenced from one sample in a study of T cell repertoires in cytomegalovirus infection. Using its own MiXCR run on the reads, TCRdb lists one record per CDR3 protein. The sample lists around 630,000 distinct CDR3 sequences, approximately 25% occurring once. The sequencing input was CD8+ T cells from PBMCs. The receptors come from a human donor in good health (CMV status not recorded). Some clones in this sample may be carry-over from other donors' samples.

This clonotype was seen a few times. The chain uses TRBV28 and TRBJ1-2; tentatively, D is TRBD1 (6 bases). CDR1 MDHEN and CDR2 SYDVKM come from the germline V gene. CDR3 length: 13 amino acids. The V and J ends lost 10 bases and 0 bases respectively, with 12 bases between them. CDR3 residues: CATTDRTNYGYTF. CDR3 nucleotide sequence: TGTGCCACCACGGACAGAACTAACTATGGCTACACCTTC.

This clonotype was seen more than once but under ten times. The chain joins TRBV7-9 to TRBJ2-1, with 8 bases matching TRBD2. This CDR3 is 16 amino acids long. The junction had 15 bases not matched to a gene; V was cut back by 7 bases and J by 7 bases. CDR1 and CDR2 (germline): SEHNR, FQNEAQ (reference sequence). The CDR3 loop reads CASKSPSGPWRNEQFF. CDR3 bases: TGTGCCAGCAAAAGCCCTAGCGGGCCGTGGAGGAATGAGCAGTTCTTC.

This clonotype was counted ten times or more. The rearrangement links TRBV7-8 to TRBJ2-2; 9 bases are shared with TRBD2. Germline CDR1 is SGHVS and CDR2 is FQNEAQ. CDR3 size: 16 residues. V was clipped by 5 bases and J by 7 bases; unmatched bases: 11. The CDR3 DNA is TGTGCCAGCAGCCCGCAAGCTAGCGGGGTTGTCGGGGAGCTGTTTTTT. This sequence encodes CASSPQASGVVGELFF.

The CDR3 loop is CASSGVSYGYTF. CDR3 nucleotide sequence: TGTGCCAGCTCAGGGGTTAGCTATGGCTACACCTTC. The chain combines TRBV12-3 or TRBV12-4 with TRBJ1-2, with D perhaps TRBD1 (6 bases). The germline V and J ends were trimmed by 8 bases and 4 bases, with 11 bases remaining between them. The CDR3 has 12 amino acids.

This clonotype occurred a few times. V usage is TRBV4-1 and J usage is TRBJ2-1; D possibly matches TRBD1 or TRBD2 (5 bases each). The V gene lost 5 bases and the J gene lost 1 base, with 15 bases spanning the gap. Germline values: CDR1 MGHRA, CDR2 YSYEKL. CDR3 size: 16 residues. The CDR3 DNA reads TGCGCCAGCAGCACCCGGGACGGAGGTTCCTACAATGAGCAGTTCTTC. This translates into CASSTRDGGSYNEQFF.

This chain joins TRBV5-1 and TRBJ1-1, with 7 bases matching TRBD1. The junction had 14 bases not matched to a gene; V was cut back by 6 bases and J by 6 bases. Germline assignment: CDR1 SGHRS and CDR2 YFSETQ. The CDR3 has 15 residues. The CDR3: CASNSFLTGVPEAFF. CDR3 bases: TGCGCCAGCAATTCGTTCTTAACAGGGGTCCCTGAAGCTTTCTTT.

The chain uses TRBV11-3 and TRBJ2-5, with D tentatively TRBD2 (7 bases). The CDR3 covers 14 residues. In germline, CDR1 is SGHNT, CDR2 YENEEA. V was pared by 4 bases and J by 3 bases, with 12 bases between. CDR3 in DNA: TGTGCCAGCAGCTCGAGCGGGGACAAAGAGACCCAGTACTTC. Its translation: CASSSSGDKETQYF.

This clonotype was detected many times. The genes are TRBV4-3 and TRBJ2-3; unclear D gene. Germline CDR1 and CDR2: LGHNA and YSLEER. V lost 0 bases, J lost 6 bases, and 16 bases lay in between. The CDR3 length is 16 residues. The CDR3 spells CASSQDRAKRLDTQYF. Written as DNA, the CDR3 is TGCGCCAGCAGCCAAGATCGGGCAAAAAGGTTGGATACGCAGTATTTT.

The table lists this clonotype with many counts. The V and J genes are TRBV7-9 and TRBJ2-1; the D call may be TRBD1 or TRBD2 (5 bases each). V was cut by 6 bases and J by 6 bases, with 12 bases left in between. CDR3 size: 13 residues. Looked up from germline, CDR1 is SEHNR and CDR2 is FQNEAQ (reference sequence). CDR3 in amino acids: CASRRDGRNEQFF. In DNA, the CDR3 is TGTGCCAGCAGGAGGGACGGACGCAATGAGCAGTTCTTC.

This clonotype was found a few times. The chain couples TRBV9 to TRBJ2-2; 7 positions match TRBD1. The CDR3 sequence is 15 residues long. V trimming: 3 bases; J trimming: 3 bases; junction bases outside the gene matches: 5. CDR1 and CDR2 from the germline V gene are SGDLS and YYNGEE. CDR3 in amino acids: CASSAGQFYTGELFF. CDR3 bases: TGTGCCAGCAGCGCGGGACAGTTTTACACCGGGGAGCTGTTTTTT.

This clonotype was picked up many times. The chain recombines TRBV7-9 with TRBJ1-1, with D possibly TRBD1 on 6 matching bases. The CDR3 is 11 residues long. CDR1 is SEHNR and CDR2 is FQNEAQ in the germline V gene (reference sequence). With 5 bases removed from V and 11 bases from J, the gap between germline ends came to 12 bases. The CDR3 DNA reads as TGTGCCAGCAGCGGTCAAGGGGGGGCTTTCTTT. This codes for CASSGQGGAFF. The variable domain in full, completed from reference TRBV7-9 and TRBJ1-1, reads DTGVSQNPRHKITKRGQNVTFRCDPISEHNRLYWYRQTLGQGPEFLTYFQNEAQLEKSRLLSDRFSAERPKGSFSTLEIQRTEQGDSAMYLCASSGQGGAFFGQGTRLTVV.

The CDR3 DNA follows: TGTGCCATCGACAGGACTGAGACAGATACGCAGTATTTT. Its translation is CAIDRTETDTQYF. The chain employs TRBV28 and TRBJ2-3; D is possibly TRBD1 (6 bases). Trimming took off 10 bases at V and 3 bases at J, with 14 bases between the two ends. Per the germline V gene, CDR1 is MDHEN and CDR2 is SYDVKM. The CDR3 runs to 13 residues. Full variable domain (rest looked up from reference TRBV28 and TRBJ2-3): DVKVTQSSRYLVKRTGEKVFLECVQDMDHENMFWYRQDPGLGLRLIYFSYDVKMKEKGDIPEGYSVSREKKERFSLILESASTNQTSMYLCAIDRTETDTQYFGPGTRLTVL.

For this clonotype: Since a much larger clone is just one base distant, this may be a read error. This sequence joins TRBV7-6 and TRBJ1-4, with 7 bases identical to TRBD1. This CDR3 is built from 17 residues. CDR1 is SGHVS, CDR2 FNYEAQ, per germline. CDR3 protein: CASSSGPAGTEFEKLSF. The DNA for the CDR3 is TGTGCCAGCAGCTCCGGCCCCGCCGGGACAGAGTTTGAAAAACTGTCTTTT.